The 8 T cell receptor beta chains in this list originate from one sample, sequenced in a study of OX40 agonist ivuxolimab in advanced cancers. The method was immunoSEQ multiplex PCR; TCRdb's version includes in-frame clones alone and lacks a portion of them. The sample has about 70,000 clones, roughly nine tenths seen once. The sequences come from CD4+ or CD8+ T cells sorted from blood, collected in a trial of the OX40 agonist ivuxolimab. The receptors shown here come from an adult with an advanced solid tumor such as melanoma, head and neck, liver or kidney cancer.

This clone was seen just once. The chain has TRBV29-1 and TRBJ2-1; TRBD2 might be the D (6 bases). Germline values: CDR1 SQVTM, CDR2 ANQGSEA. The CDR3 loop spans 13 amino acids. V lost 6 bases and J lost 7, with 16 bases in between. The CDR3 DNA reads as TGCAGCGTGGAGACTAGGGTGCCTAATGAGCAGTTCTTC. It encodes CSVETRVPNEQFF.

The chain uses TRBV11-2 and TRBJ2-7, with D perhaps being TRBD1 or TRBD2 (6 bases each). The germline V gene encodes CDR1 SGHAT and CDR2 FQNNGV. The germline V and J ends were trimmed by 5 bases and 4 bases, with 12 bases remaining between them. The CDR3 has 13 residues. As DNA, the CDR3 is TGTGCCAGCAGCGGGGGGCAAGATTACGAGCAGTACTTC. Encoded protein: CASSGGQDYEQYF.

The chain links TRBV7-2 to TRBJ1-3, with TRBD1 matching 7 bases. CDR3 length: 16 residues. Germline assignment: CDR1 SGHTA and CDR2 FQGNSA. Trimming at V came to 6 bases and at J to 8 bases, leaving 16 bases not matched to a gene. This CDR3 is CASSLMHTGVGDTIYF. Here the CDR3 DNA reads TGTGCCAGCAGTTTGATGCACACAGGGGTTGGCGACACCATATATTTT. The full variable domain, in which reference TRBV7-2 and TRBJ1-3 provide the parts outside the CDR3, is GAGVSQSPSNKVTEKGKDVELRCDPISGHTALYWYRQSLGQGLEFLIYFQGNSAPDKSGLPSDRFSAERTGGSVSTLTIQRTQQEDSAVYLCASSLMHTGVGDTIYFGEGSWLTVV.

This clone was recorded only once. The chain links TRBV19 to TRBJ1-1; D is ambiguous. Germline V gene data show CDR1 as LNHDA and CDR2 as SQIVND (reference sequence). The CDR3 is made up of 12 amino acids. V gave up 7 bases and J gave up 7 bases, with 13 bases separating them. The chain's CDR3 is CASNIRSNEAFF. CDR3 nucleotides: TGTGCCAGTAATATTAGGTCAAATGAAGCTTTCTTT.

This chain links TRBV2 with TRBJ2-7; the D gene is possibly TRBD1 (5 bases). Per germline, CDR1 SNHLY and CDR2 FYNNEI. This CDR3 spans 16 amino acids. Trimming removed 0 bases at V and 4 bases at J, with 16 bases between. The CDR3 protein is CASSEARQTVWYEQYF. CDR3 DNA sequence: TGTGCCAGCAGTGAAGCGCGGCAGACAGTCTGGTACGAGCAGTACTTC.

This sequence joins TRBV6-4 and TRBJ2-1; D call uncertain. V was clipped by 5 bases and J by 4 bases, with 15 bases between them. CDR1 and CDR2 from the germline V gene are MRHNA and SNTAGT. The CDR3 extends over 15 amino acids. Written as DNA, the CDR3 is TGTGCCAGCAGTCCTGGAAGGGCCCCATACAATGAGCAGTTCTTC. Translation: CASSPGRAPYNEQFF.

The chain is built from TRBV10-3 and TRBJ2-7; 9 nucleotides match TRBD1. This CDR3 contains 15 residues. V was clipped by 2 bases and J by 2 bases; unmatched bases: 4. Germline V gene sequence: CDR1 ENHRY, CDR2 SYGVKD. The CDR3 protein is CAISEAGQGTYEQYF. The CDR3 nucleotides are TGTGCCATCAGTGAGGCGGGACAGGGAACCTACGAGCAGTACTTC.

This rearrangement joins TRBV10-3 to TRBJ1-5; possibly TRBD1 for D (5 bases). Trimming shortened V by 0 bases and J by 0 bases, and 15 bases separated the two germline ends. Germline loops: CDR1 ENHRY, CDR2 SYGVKD. The length of the CDR3 is 18 residues. The CDR3 DNA reads TGTGCCATCAGTGAGTCGGCGCAGGGTTCGTATAGCAATCAGCCCCAGCATTTT. It is translated as CAISESAQGSYSNQPQHF.